The present T cell receptor beta chain was sequenced within a study of neoadjuvant anti-PD-1 for oral cavity cancer. The CDR3 sequence is 15 residues long. The V gene's germline CDR1 is SGDLS and CDR2 YYNGEE. J gave up 6 bases and V 4 bases, and 10 bases lay outside the gene matches. Clones were sequenced by immunoSEQ multiplex PCR, and TCRdb holds only the in-frame ones, with some missing. Among some 7,100 clones listed, 54% were seen once. This specimen was tumor tissue, taken before nivolumab (anti-PD-1) treatment. The rearrangement links TRBV9 to TRBJ2-1, with 7 positions matching TRBD2. The TCR sequence derives from a person between 40 and 80 years old with oral cavity squamous cell carcinoma. The CDR3 loop is CASSLAGDPGNEQFF. The CDR3 region has the DNA TGTGCCAGCAGCCTCGCGGGAGACCCGGGCAATGAGCAGTTCTTC.